This entry is about one TCR beta chain. The protocol was immunoSEQ multiplex PCR, while the TCRdb copy is restricted to in-frame clones and leaves out a portion. The sample contains some 460,000 clones, about 89% of which appear only once. The record originates from a study of blood T cell repertoires in COVID-19. In the study overall: PBMCs, B-cell-depleted T cells, or T cells provided the cDNA or gDNA that made up the material.

V gave up 0 bases and J gave up 2 bases; unmatched junction bases: 18. The CDR3 totals 21 residues. Germline CDR1 reads LGHDT; CDR2 reads YNNKEL (reference sequence). The origin of this receptor is a woman aged 25 to 39 with acute or convalescent COVID-19. The chain couples TRBV3-1 (or the pseudogene TRBV3-2) to TRBJ2-3; 9 positions agree with TRBD2. Source material: peripheral blood. The CDR3: CASSQDPRQMGAGGPTDTQYF. CDR3 DNA: TGTGCCAGCAGCCAAGATCCCCGCCAGATGGGTGCGGGGGGGCCCACAGATACGCAGTATTTT.